This entry concerns a single TCR beta chain. This clonotype was observed many times. The antigen it recognizes is unknown. The sample holds no much larger clone one base away, and base qualities are not on file. The source of the sample is a study of T cells in Graves' hyperthyroidism and ophthalmopathy (dated by TCRdb to 2018 to 2020). Study-level background: Peripheral blood samples were taken at the time of initial diagnosis, prior to any treatment. The 75 to 100 discovery patients were randomly divided into training and test sets at a 7:3 ratio. To identify distinguishing TCR V-J signatures, a discovery cohort of about 95 patients was used, comprising 40 to 45 with Graves' ophthalmopathy and approximately 58 with stable Graves' hyperthyroidism. The paper describes TCR Vbeta CDR3 sequencing of roughly 130 peripheral blood samples, made up of some 40 ophthalmopathy patients, 70 to 75 hyperthyroidism patients and 17 progressor patients. Prospective prediction of ophthalmopathy was tested in an independent validation cohort of approximately 19 hyperthyroidism patients and 17 patients who later progressed to ophthalmopathy. In about six Graves' hyperthyroidism patients, the study also compared T-cell repertoires from thyroid tissue with T-cell repertoires from blood. Once sampling was done, hyperthyroidism patients were given methimazole at a starting dose of 30 mg daily, whereas ophthalmopathy patients were given high-dose intravenous methylprednisolone.

The TCR beta CDR3 regions were amplified from the RNA transcripts. A first-round RT-PCR of the TCR CDR3 used the HTBI primer set with the Qiagen OneStep RT-PCR kit. Libraries were constructed in a second round of multiplex PCR, after which size selection and purification were carried out. Sequencing of the libraries was done on an Illumina HiSeq2000 using paired-end 100 bp reads. Concerning the study's data processing: SOAPnuke was used to process the raw data, removing reads that contained adapters or uncalled bases, had a mean Phred below 15, or lacked an exact match to the constant primer or identifier. COPE v1.2.5 was used to merge the high-quality paired reads, and each unique nucleotide sequence was defined as a clonotype. Clonotypes were aligned to IMGT TRBV, TRBD and TRBJ reference segments using MiTCR v1.1. Only V-J combinations with frequency above 0.0001, covering about 99% of repertoires, were analysed. A TCS score was defined as the ratio of F50 (clonal expansion) to E x V (chaos), with BLOSUM62-based TCRdist applied between CDR3 peptides within each V-J. Welch's t-statistics and random forest reduced 514 V-J features to roughly 13, which were used in a naive Bayes classifier (R e1071). The Morisita-Horn index was used to measure how similar the thyroid and blood repertoires were. TCRdb trimmed the raw reads at Q25, called clones with MiXCR and kept productive beta chains. Each entry is one CDR3 protein sequence, shown with its most common DNA and genes. For this entry, the V and J calls and clone size follow TCRdb and not the study's own pipeline. This sample holds over 700,000 distinct CDR3 sequences; about two fifths were observed only once. The ten largest clones take up roughly 8.3% of the sample.

Stable Graves' hyperthyroidism was defined as no progression to ophthalmopathy during 18 months of follow-up. The hyperthyroidism patients were between 18 and 65 years old and newly diagnosed, with a disease duration of less than 2 months. Any patient with an uncontrolled infection, another autoimmune disease, pregnancy or lactation was excluded. Diagnoses relied on clinical symptoms, serum thyroxine and TRAb, thyroid ultrasound and orbital computed tomography. PBMCs were separated from roughly 9.3 ml of fresh peripheral blood using Ficoll-Paque density gradient centrifugation. Total RNA was extracted with Trizol reagent, and quality was checked on an Agilent 2100 Bioanalyzer. The investigation overall reported the following: In validation, progression to ophthalmopathy was predicted by the model with 70.59% sensitivity and around 75% specificity, a median of approximately 7.1 months before onset. A 13 V-J signature model separated ophthalmopathy from stable hyperthyroidism, with around 91% sensitivity and 81.08% specificity in cross-validation and 80%/75% in testing. Most expanded thyroid clonotypes (frequency above 0.001) were also found in blood, which suggests that blood repertoires may mirror thyroid immune responses. No statistical method was used to set the sample size in advance, and investigators knew the group allocation.

Spanning cysteine to phenylalanine, the CDR3 consists of 15 amino acids. Only the CDR3 DNA is retained, 45 bases long and in frame from the first base. V drops 0 bases and J drops 7 bases, leaving 14 bases in between. CDR1 and CDR2, looked up from the germline V gene, are SGDLS and YYNGEE. Sequencing used blood. The chain is made from TRBV9 and TRBJ1-5, with TRBD1 perhaps the D gene, on 5 matching bases. The TCR originated in a man aged 18 to 30 with Graves' hyperthyroidism. CDR3 reads: CASSVGDGRGQPQHF. The DNA sequence is given as TGTGCCAGCAGCGTAGGGGACGGACGGGGACAGCCCCAGCATTTT. The CDR3, completed at both ends by the reference TRBV9 and TRBJ1-5 genes, gives the full variable domain DSGVTQTPKHLITATGQRVTLRCSPRSGDLSVYWYQQSLDQGLQFLIQYYNGEERAKGNILERFSAQQFPDLHSELNLSSLELGDSALYFCASSVGDGRGQPQHFGDGTRLSIL.